Presented here are 18 T cell receptor beta chains from one specimen sequenced in a study of blood T cell repertoires in COVID-19. Profiling relied on immunoSEQ multiplex PCR, and the TCRdb table lists in-frame clones only, not all of them. The table shows 170,000 or so clones, with roughly 77% occurring only once. Sequenced material: peripheral blood. The receptors shown here come from a man aged 65-85 years with active or convalescent COVID-19.

Only a few counts were recorded for this clone. This chain joins TRBV10-2 and TRBJ1-5, with TRBD1 as a possible D gene (5 bases). The CDR3 loop spans 14 amino acids. Germline V lookup: CDR1 WSHSY, CDR2 SAAADI. Trimming took 6 bases from V and 5 from J, leaving 14 bases between them. CDR3 DNA: TGCGCCAGCAGCCAAACAGGCGCTCATCAGCCCCAGCATTTT. Translated, it gives CASSQTGAHQPQHF.

V and J are TRBV19 and TRBJ2-7; possibly TRBD2 for D (6 bases). This CDR3 spans 16 amino acids. The germline V and J ends were trimmed by 5 bases and 7 bases, with 24 bases remaining between them. Germline V gives CDR1 LNHDA, CDR2 SQIVND (reference sequence). As DNA, the CDR3 is TGTGCCAGTAGTCTAACCTTAGGGACTCAAACGGGGGAGCAGTACTTC. It codes for CASSLTLGTQTGEQYF.

The chain combines TRBV6-5 with TRBJ1-5; possible D gene TRBD1, 5 bases. The germline CDR1 and CDR2 sequences are MNHEY and SVGAGI. The germline V and J ends were trimmed by 7 bases and 2 bases, with 15 bases remaining between them. This CDR3 region has 15 residues. CDR3 bases: TGTGCCAGCACCGGGGGGTCCCCAGGCAATCAGCCCCAGCATTTT. This translates into CASTGGSPGNQPQHF.

The chain couples TRBV18 to TRBJ1-1; 7 bases align to TRBD1. V lost 4 bases, J lost 4 bases, and 3 bases stayed unmatched. The CDR3 length is 13 residues. Per germline, CDR1 KGHSH and CDR2 LQKENI. The CDR3 DNA is TGTGCCAGCTCACGGGACAGAGGCACTGAAGCTTTCTTT. Amino acids: CASSRDRGTEAFF.

The rearrangement joins TRBV6-1 to TRBJ1-1; D unresolved. The V end was cut by 3 bases, the J end by 2 bases, with 7 bases between. The CDR3 extends over 13 amino acids. In germline, CDR1 is MNHNS, CDR2 SASEGT. Written as DNA, the CDR3 is TGTGCCAGCAGTGAGAGTTCCAACACTGAAGCTTTCTTT. It translates to CASSESSNTEAFF.

The gene calls are TRBV2 and TRBJ1-1; D remains ambiguous. Germline CDR1 is SNHLY and CDR2 is FYNNEI. V was clipped by 7 bases and J by 4 bases, with 13 bases between them. The CDR3 extends over 13 amino acids. Here the CDR3 DNA reads TGTGCCAGCACCACCGGGATAGGCACTGAAGCTTTCTTT. It translates to CASTTGIGTEAFF. Complete variable domain (other parts from reference TRBV2 and TRBJ1-1): EPEVTQTPSHQVTQMGQEVILRCVPISNHLYFYWYRQILGQKVEFLVSFYNNEISEKSEIFDDQFSVERPDGSNFTLKIRSTKLEDSAMYFCASTTGIGTEAFFGQGTRLTVV.

This clone occurred once. The rearrangement links TRBV3-1 (or the pseudogene TRBV3-2) to TRBJ1-2, with D uncertain. The ends were cut back, 3 bases at V and 6 bases at J, with 20 bases in the middle. CDR1 is LGHDT and CDR2 is YNNKEL in the germline V gene (reference sequence). This CDR3 has 16 amino acids. CDR3 bases: TGTGCCAGCAGCCAGACCCTAATTAGAGGACTGGATGGCTACACCTTC. Residues: CASSQTLIRGLDGYTF.

The chain combines TRBV2 with TRBJ2-7, with TRBD2 as a possible D gene (6 bases). This CDR3 is 14 amino acids long. Trimming removed 4 bases at V and 7 bases at J, with 17 bases between. CDR1 and CDR2 from the germline V gene are SNHLY and FYNNEI. The CDR3 nucleotides read TGTGCCAGCAGTGGGGGTAGCGGAGATGGAGAGCAGTACTTC. Translated: CASSGGSGDGEQYF.

This clone has just one count. The chain couples TRBV9 to TRBJ2-1; 8 bases are a match to TRBD2. Trimming at V came to 4 bases and at J to 0 bases, leaving 3 bases not matched to a gene. This CDR3 contains 15 residues. The germline V gene encodes CDR1 SGDLS and CDR2 YYNGEE. In nucleotides, the CDR3 is TGTGCCAGCAGCCTAAGCGGGAGCTCCTACAATGAGCAGTTCTTC. Protein: CASSLSGSSYNEQFF.

The V call is TRBV30, the J call TRBJ2-7; TRBD1 is a possible D gene (6 bases). This CDR3 is built from 13 residues. Trimming took 0 bases from V and 6 from J, leaving 12 bases between them. Germline CDR1 reads GTSNPN; CDR2 reads SVGIG (reference sequence). In DNA form, the CDR3 reads TGTGCCTGGAGTGTACAGGGCGCGTTCGAGCAGTACTTC. As protein: CAWSVQGAFEQYF.

J is TRBJ2-1 and V is TRBV2; D unclear. V lost 7 bases, J lost 0 bases, and 10 bases lay in between. The CDR3 length is 14 residues. CDR1 and CDR2 (germline): SNHLY, FYNNEI. This CDR3 reads CASTERSSYNEQFF. The DNA of the CDR3 is TGTGCCAGCACAGAGCGAAGCTCCTACAATGAGCAGTTCTTC.

The chain employs TRBV5-1 and TRBJ1-3; D possibly corresponds to TRBD1 (5 bases). The V end was cut by 9 bases, the J end by 3 bases, with 22 bases between. The CDR3 totals 16 residues. Per the germline V gene, CDR1 is SGHRS and CDR2 is YFSETQ. The CDR3 DNA reads as TGCGCCATCCTAGAAGGCGGGACGCAGGATGGAAACACCATATATTTT. This sequence encodes CAILEGGTQDGNTIYF. Using reference TRBV5-1 and TRBJ1-3 for the parts outside the CDR3, the full variable domain is KAGVTQTPRYLIKTRGQQVTLSCSPISGHRSVSWYQQTPGQGLQFLFEYFSETQRNKGNFPGRFSGRQFSNSRSEMNVSTLELGDSALYLCAILEGGTQDGNTIYFGEGSWLTVV.

This rearrangement joins TRBV5-1 to TRBJ1-2; 8 bases map to TRBD1. The germline V gene encodes CDR1 SGHRS and CDR2 YFSETQ. The V and J ends lost 0 bases and 4 bases, in that order; junction bases with no gene match: 8. The CDR3 has 16 residues. The CDR3 DNA follows: TGCGCCAGCAGCTTGGGACAGGGGCAAATGTTCTATGGCTACACCTTC. This codes for CASSLGQGQMFYGYTF.

The CDR3 loop is CASSSGQGAYNEQFF. DNA of the CDR3: TGTGCCAGCAGCTCCGGACAGGGGGCTTACAATGAGCAGTTCTTC. The J gene is TRBJ2-1, the V gene TRBV7-9, with TRBD1 matching over 11 bases. The CDR3 is 15 amino acids. Germline CDR1 SEHNR, CDR2 FQNEAQ (reference sequence). V trimming: 4 bases; J trimming: 4 bases; junction bases outside the gene matches: 3.

The chain carries TRBV28 and TRBJ1-6, with D possibly TRBD1 on 5 matching bases. The ends were cut back, 6 bases at V and 5 bases at J, with 11 bases in the middle. This CDR3 spans 14 amino acids. CDR1 MDHEN and CDR2 SYDVKM come from the germline V gene. As DNA, the CDR3 is TGTGCCAGCAGCCTGGGGGGAAATAATTCACCCCTCCACTTT. It specifies CASSLGGNNSPLHF.

V is TRBV10-2 and J is TRBJ2-7; D gene uncertain. The CDR3 spans 13 residues. The germline V gene has CDR1 WSHSY and CDR2 SAAADI. Trimming left V 7 bases short and J 2 bases short, with 12 bases between. The CDR3 DNA is TGCGCCAGCACCGCAGGCTCTACCTACGAGCAGTACTTC. The encoded protein is CASTAGSTYEQYF.

The chain joins TRBV7-2 to TRBJ2-1; 9 bases fit TRBD1. Germline CDR1 is SGHTA and CDR2 is FQGNSA. The V and J ends lost 2 bases and 6 bases, in that order; junction bases with no gene match: 8. The CDR3 covers 16 residues. The CDR3 here is CASSLQPGQGTNEQFF. As DNA, the CDR3 is TGTGCCAGCAGCTTACAACCGGGACAGGGTACCAATGAGCAGTTCTTC.

DNA for the CDR3: TGTGCCAGCAGCCATCCCGGGACAGGGAAGTACTTC. This translates into CASSHPGTGKYF. This chain uses TRBV3-1 (or the pseudogene TRBV3-2) with TRBJ2-7; the match to TRBD1 covers 9 bases. This CDR3 is built from 12 residues. J was trimmed by 11 bases and V by 3 bases; bases with no gene match: 5. Germline V lookup: CDR1 LGHDT, CDR2 YNNKEL (reference sequence).